These T cell receptor beta chains were read from a single sample in a study of technical replicates of blood from several donors. Produced via immunoSEQ multiplex PCR; TCRdb's table is partial and in-frame only. The sample contains 65,000 to 95,000 clones, 95% to 98% of which appear only once. Sequences were obtained from T cells isolated from PBMCs. The receptors were gathered from a human donor in good health. Each CDR3 is given with its conserved first and last residue. The order of the fields is D gene, clone size, V gene, J gene, CDR3 protein, CDR3 DNA. D genes are given only for firm matches. Only some rows state a clone size, as once, few, many or a class for expanded clones.

D gene: -
clone size: -
V gene: TRBV5-1
J gene: TRBJ2-1
CDR3 protein: CASSLDGLNNEQFF
CDR3 DNA: TGCGCCAGCAGCTTGGATGGACTTAACAATGAGCAGTTCTTC

D gene: -
clone size: -
V gene: TRBV29-1
J gene: TRBJ1-4
CDR3 protein: CSVWDGRDEKLFF
CDR3 DNA: TGCAGCGTTTGGGATGGGAGGGACGAAAAACTGTTTTTT

D gene: -
clone size: -
V gene: TRBV9
J gene: TRBJ1-2
CDR3 protein: CASGGLLNYGYTF
CDR3 DNA: TGTGCCAGCGGGGGCCTTCTAAATTATGGCTACACCTTC

D gene: -
clone size: -
V gene: TRBV1
J gene: TRBJ2-4
CDR3 protein: CTSRAGGWNIQYF
CDR3 DNA: TGCACCAGCAGAGCGGGGGGGTGGAACATTCAGTACTTC

D gene: -
clone size: -
V gene: TRBV5-1
J gene: TRBJ2-2
CDR3 protein: CASSPGGTVAGELFF
CDR3 DNA: TGCGCCAGCAGCCCTGGAGGGACAGTTGCCGGGGAGCTGTTTTTT

D gene: TRBD1
clone size: -
V gene: TRBV6-6
J gene: TRBJ1-5
CDR3 protein: CASSYGQGHILPQHF
CDR3 DNA: TGTGCCAGCAGTTATGGACAGGGGCATATTCTGCCCCAGCATTTT

D gene: -
clone size: -
V gene: TRBV18
J gene: TRBJ1-1
CDR3 protein: CASSLEVGNTEAFF
CDR3 DNA: TGTGCCAGCTCACTCGAGGTGGGGAACACTGAAGCTTTCTTT

D gene: -
clone size: -
V gene: TRBV18
J gene: TRBJ1-3
CDR3 protein: CASSPIDGNTIYF
CDR3 DNA: TGTGCCAGCTCACCAATAGATGGAAACACCATATATTTT

D gene: TRBD1
clone size: few
V gene: TRBV7-9
J gene: TRBJ1-1
CDR3 protein: CASSEPRWGQGMSRTFF
CDR3 DNA: TGTGCCAGCAGCGAGCCCCGGTGGGGACAGGGAATGTCTAGAACTTTCTTT

D gene: -
clone size: -
V gene: TRBV7-9
J gene: TRBJ1-1
CDR3 protein: CASSSKRTTLNTEAFF
CDR3 DNA: TGTGCCAGCAGCTCCAAGAGGACAACATTGAACACTGAAGCTTTCTTT

D gene: -
clone size: -
V gene: TRBV2
J gene: TRBJ1-1
CDR3 protein: CASSETLGSSNTEAFF
CDR3 DNA: TGTGCCAGCAGTGAAACCTTGGGCAGCTCGAACACTGAAGCTTTCTTT

D gene: TRBD1
clone size: -
V gene: TRBV28
J gene: TRBJ2-2
CDR3 protein: CASSVTLTGGTGELFF
CDR3 DNA: TGTGCCAGCAGTGTTACTCTTACAGGGGGGACCGGGGAGCTGTTTTTT

D gene: -
clone size: once
V gene: TRBV6-1
J gene: TRBJ2-7
CDR3 protein: CASSEEGVYYEQYF
CDR3 DNA: TGTGCCAGCAGTGAGGAGGGAGTTTACTACGAGCAGTACTTC

D gene: -
clone size: -
V gene: TRBV6-1
J gene: TRBJ1-2
CDR3 protein: CASSGQNYGYTF
CDR3 DNA: TGTGCCAGCAGTGGACAGAACTATGGCTACACCTTC

D gene: -
clone size: -
V gene: TRBV6-1
J gene: TRBJ2-1
CDR3 protein: CASRESGEAYNEQFF
CDR3 DNA: TGTGCCAGCCGAGAATCAGGGGAAGCCTACAATGAGCAGTTCTTC

D gene: TRBD1
clone size: -
V gene: TRBV6-1
J gene: TRBJ1-2
CDR3 protein: CASSEQGANGGYTF
CDR3 DNA: TGTGCCAGCAGTGAGCAGGGGGCGAATGGTGGCTACACCTTC

D gene: -
clone size: -
V gene: TRBV5-6
J gene: TRBJ2-5
CDR3 protein: CASSFPGIATQYF
CDR3 DNA: TGTGCCAGCAGCTTCCCAGGGATTGCGACCCAGTACTTC

D gene: -
clone size: -
V gene: TRBV5-1
J gene: TRBJ2-7
CDR3 protein: CASSLGPSQPYEQYF
CDR3 DNA: TGCGCCAGCAGCTTGGGTCCTAGCCAGCCCTACGAGCAGTACTTC

D gene: TRBD2
clone size: -
V gene: TRBV11-2
J gene: TRBJ2-5
CDR3 protein: CASSDSGGAETQYF
CDR3 DNA: TGTGCCAGCAGCGATAGCGGGGGGGCGGAGACCCAGTACTTC

D gene: TRBD1
clone size: -
V gene: TRBV5-1
J gene: TRBJ1-2
CDR3 protein: CASSFGTGRNGYTF
CDR3 DNA: TGCGCCAGCAGCTTTGGGACAGGCCGGAATGGCTACACCTTC